This is a list of T cell receptor beta chains from one sample in a study of blood T cell repertoires in COVID-19. Produced via immunoSEQ multiplex PCR; TCRdb's table is partial and in-frame only. The profile covers approximately 90,000 clones, with roughly nine tenths appearing a single time and roughly 8.7% taken by the ten largest. The material sequenced was peripheral blood. Receptors were obtained from a man over 45 with acute or convalescent COVID-19. Each CDR3 is given with its conserved first and last residue. Clone size appears in some rows only: once, few, many, or a class for an expanded clone.

NA,TRBV7-8,CASSRTEVQSGELFF
once,TRBV30,CAWSVGLYNEQFF
NA,TRBV27,CASSLVEGWGKYTEAFF
NA,TRBV5-1,CASSLLAGGQGEQFF
NA,TRBV5-1,CASRGTGAPEQYF
NA,TRBV4-1,CASSRERGHGYTF
NA,TRBV28,CALAPARDREPLGAQYF
NA,TRBV30,CAWSFGTYNEQFF
NA,TRBV6-6,CASSYGRGTYEQYF
NA,TRBV7-6,CASSLGTGDTGELFF
once,TRBV15,CATSRFATGGRTDTQYF
once,TRBV19,CASRRGGPSSGNTIYF
NA,TRBV30,CAWARQMNTEAFF
once,TRBV7-2,CASSPGQLGGYTF
NA,TRBV11-2,CASSLDLGTPSF
NA,TRBV11-1,CASSLAGDTPLHF
NA,TRBV2,CASSERAGVDYGYTF
NA,TRBV28,CASSSGGAKNIQYF
NA,TRBV5-1,CASSLGSGGVADTQYF
NA,TRBV2,CASSEFLAGVGETQYF
NA,TRBV7-8,CASSATPGQAINEQFF
NA,TRBV6-2/TRBV6-3,CASSYSKLGAGVNTEAFF
NA,TRBV25-1,CASSEPGTIGEKLFF
NA,TRBV30,CAWSVRRLAGGPGTGELFF
NA,TRBV7-2,CASSITGIGEQFF
NA,TRBV13,CASSSYRQTGNTIYF
NA,TRBV11-2,CASSSFRAGIAFF
NA,TRBV7-9,CASSLELAAPNTGELFF
NA,TRBV19,CATGVNHEQYF
NA,TRBV7-7,CASSVDRPYTGELFF
NA,TRBV3-1/TRBV3-2,CASSQVPGQGLSYNSPLHF
NA,TRBV18,CASSREPGGDQPQHF
NA,TRBV2,CASSEFRETQYF
NA,TRBV11-3,CASSQGAPGGDTQYF
NA,TRBV18,CASSQTLAGDGNTIYF
few,TRBV9,CASSAGTRANNEQFF
NA,TRBV3-1/TRBV3-2,CASSPYGFAGGTGELFF
NA,TRBV28,CASSLGAGQGGTEAFF
NA,TRBV28,CASSSRQGAIYGYTF
NA,TRBV5-1,CASSPGGGGLETQYF
NA,TRBV12-5,CASGSSNRDLEQYF
NA,TRBV2,CASSPFGTANNSPLHF
NA,TRBV9,CASSGSGGAGATQYF
NA,TRBV15,CATSTRRPGDEQYF
NA,TRBV25-1,CASSAWRTGSSDTQYF
NA,TRBV3-1/TRBV3-2,CASSPRSGGMPDTQYF
NA,TRBV5-1,CASSDGQLSSGNTIYF
NA,TRBV5-5,CASSLGGHLREKLFF
NA,TRBV19,CASTQGQGWQPQHF
NA,TRBV4-1,CASSQELQGVHNEQFF
NA,TRBV7-9,CASSHVSSGANVLTF
NA,TRBV6-1,CASSDGTGVSYNEQFF